Sequencing of this TCR beta chain was carried out in a study of cytomegalovirus exposure and HLA in healthy donors. The study's findings and limits: Immune exposure was documented only through CMV serostatus. Sequencing depth across donors, presence/absence analyses assumed, was roughly uniform.

The germline V gene encodes CDR1 MNHEY and CDR2 SMNVEV (reference sequence). The CDR3 is made up of 15 amino acids. V dropped 5 bases and J dropped 8; count of bases not matched to a gene: 6. Points on this clone: The antigen is unknown.

The PCR contained 60 Vbeta and 13 Jbeta primers. Study processing details: A follow-up analysis tallied 65 million to 80 million unique TCR beta chains, roughly 10 million shared. Produced via immunoSEQ multiplex PCR; TCRdb's table is partial and in-frame only. V, J and clone size derive from that table, while D and trimming were established from the DNA sequence. The table has tens of thousands of clones, around nine tenths seen once. V usage is TRBV27 and J usage is TRBJ2-1, with TRBD2 identical over 13 bases. The source of this sequence is a man aged 25-45 years in good health and CMV-seropositive. Sequenced sample: PBMCs. CDR3 sequence reads: CASSLLAGGRDEQFF. The DNA for the CDR3 is TGTGCCAGCAGTCTACTAGCGGGAGGGCGGGATGAGCAGTTCTTC.